This T cell receptor (beta chain) was captured by sequencing in a study of beta chain features in type 1 diabetes. Study results and caveats: Cells with high TCR expression could be over-represented when cDNA is sequenced. Patients' naive, central memory and regulatory TCRB repertoires appeared more alike than those of healthy donors.

V lost 0 bases and J 6 bases, leaving 14 bases between the germline ends. The length of the CDR3 is 16 residues. Germline loops: CDR1 LGHNA, CDR2 YNFKEQ. Each of the CD4+ naive, central memory, regulatory and stem cell-like memory populations was sorted via CD45RO/CCR7/CD25/CD127/CD95/CD27. The entirety of the isolated RNA underwent reverse transcription, so expressed TCRB transcripts were sequenced. Libraries were prepared by immunoSEQ multiplex PCR; TCRdb keeps only in-frame clonotypes and omits some of them. Among about 930,000 clones listed, roughly 16% were seen once. In regard to this clone: No antigen is known for it.

The sequencing sample was made of naive CD4+ T cells from blood. This receptor was identified in a woman aged 18-29 years in good health. This chain uses TRBV4-2 with TRBJ2-2; D is unclear. The CDR3 region is CASSQEPVGNAGELFF. The CDR3, as DNA: TGTGCCAGCAGCCAAGAACCGGTAGGAAACGCCGGGGAGCTGTTTTTT.